These 24 T cell receptor beta chains share one sample of origin, sequenced in a study of Graves' ophthalmopathy and Graves' hyperthyroidism. Scientists amplified the TCR beta CDR3 regions from RNA transcripts. Second-round multiplex PCR came after first-round RT-PCR with HTBI primers. TCRdb fed the multiplex PCR reads into MiXCR, producing one record per CDR3 protein. This sample has about 640,000 distinct CDR3 sequences, with roughly 39% found just once. Input material: peripheral blood. Source of these receptors: an adult man with Graves' ophthalmopathy.

Here the CDR3 reads CASSLDRGPNTEAFF. The DNA for the CDR3 is TGCGCCAGCAGCTTGGATAGGGGCCCGAACACTGAAGCTTTCTTT. This chain uses TRBV5-1 with TRBJ1-1; perhaps TRBD1 as D (5 bases). CDR3 length equals 15 residues. The germline gives CDR1 SGHRS, CDR2 YFSETQ. V gave up 0 bases and J gave up 1 base, with 10 bases separating them.

Many counts were recorded for this clonotype. This rearrangement joins TRBV24-1 to TRBJ2-5; D possibly corresponds to TRBD1 (6 bases). This CDR3 has 13 amino acids. CDR1 and CDR2 from the germline V gene are KGHDR and SFDVKD. Trimming removed 9 bases at V and 0 bases at J, with 10 bases between. CDR3 DNA sequence: TGTGCCACCGGCCGGGACAACCAAGAGACCCAGTACTTC. Translating it yields CATGRDNQETQYF.

The V and J genes are TRBV24-1 and TRBJ1-2, with D possibly matching TRBD1 (6 bases). The CDR3 runs to 14 residues. Germline assignment: CDR1 KGHDR and CDR2 SFDVKD. The V end lost 0 bases, the J end lost 4 bases, and 8 bases lay between the germline ends. The CDR3 DNA is TGTGCCACCAGTGATTTGACAGGGATCTATGGCTACACCTTC. This sequence encodes CATSDLTGIYGYTF.

Ten or more counts support this clonotype. The chain joins TRBV20-1 to TRBJ2-7; D gene unclear. This CDR3 spans 11 amino acids. The germline V gene encodes CDR1 DFQATT and CDR2 SNEGSKA (reference sequence). V shed 5 bases and J shed 7 bases, with 12 bases lying between them. The CDR3 DNA reads TGCAGTGCTTGGTACGTGGGGGAGCAGTACTTC. Translated: CSAWYVGEQYF.

This clonotype was observed at least ten times. The chain is built from TRBV19 and TRBJ1-1; D unresolved. CDR3 length: 13 residues. Trimming left V 2 bases short and J 0 bases short, with 4 bases between. The germline V gene has CDR1 LNHDA and CDR2 SQIVND (reference sequence). The CDR3 loop is CASSIRMNTEAFF. The CDR3 nucleotides are TGTGCCAGTAGTATAAGAATGAACACTGAAGCTTTCTTT.

There are a few counts of this clonotype. The rearrangement links TRBV19 to TRBJ2-2, with no clear D. Trimming pared 7 bases from V and 8 bases from J, leaving 17 bases between. CDR1 is LNHDA and CDR2 is SQIVND in the germline V gene (reference sequence). The CDR3 totals 14 residues. CDR3 protein: CASTRTPFGGELFF. CDR3 coding DNA: TGTGCCAGTACTAGAACCCCTTTTGGGGGGGAGCTGTTTTTT.

This clonotype appeared many times. This chain connects TRBV7-3 to TRBJ1-2, with D perhaps matching TRBD1 (5 bases). This CDR3 region has 15 residues. Germline V gives CDR1 SGHTA, CDR2 FQGTGA. V dropped 5 bases and J dropped 0 bases, with 13 bases sitting between them. CDR3 region: CASSVTGDANYGYTF. In DNA, the CDR3 is TGTGCCAGCAGCGTGACGGGGGATGCTAACTATGGCTACACCTTC.

This clonotype was seen ten or more times. The rearrangement uses TRBV20-1 and TRBJ1-1; D is undetermined. CDR3 size: 14 residues. The germline V gene encodes CDR1 DFQATT and CDR2 SNEGSKA (reference sequence). V lost 5 bases and J lost 0, with 13 bases in between. The CDR3 coding sequence is TGCAGTGCTCCCCCCCCAGGAATGAACACTGAAGCTTTCTTT. This codes for CSAPPPGMNTEAFF.

This clonotype has at least ten counts. The gene calls are TRBV20-1 and TRBJ1-5; 8 bases are a match to TRBD1. The CDR3 consists of 14 residues. J lost 5 bases, V lost 6 bases, and 9 bases had no gene match. Germline V gives CDR1 DFQATT, CDR2 SNEGSKA (reference sequence). The DNA for the CDR3 is TGCAGTGCGGCGGGACAGGCCCTCGATCAGCCCCAGCATTTT. Its protein is CSAAGQALDQPQHF.

V and J are TRBV20-1 and TRBJ2-7; 10 nucleotides align to TRBD1. With 5 bases clipped from V and 2 bases from J, the junction kept 9 bases outside the gene matches. The CDR3 length is 15 residues. From germline, CDR1 is DFQATT and CDR2 SNEGSKA (reference sequence). The CDR3 is CSAAGGDRGPYEQYF. The CDR3 DNA sequence: TGCAGTGCTGCCGGGGGGGACAGGGGTCCCTACGAGCAGTACTTC.

This clonotype came up a few times. The chain employs TRBV7-3 and TRBJ2-6; D uncertain. The length of the CDR3 is 15 residues. V shed 6 bases and J shed 5 bases, with 14 bases lying between them. From germline, CDR1 is SGHTA and CDR2 FQGTGA. This CDR3 is CASSARDSRANVLTF. CDR3 DNA sequence: TGTGCCAGCAGTGCTAGAGACTCCCGGGCCAACGTCCTGACTTTC.

The count of this clonotype is one. This could be a read error, since a much larger clone is one nucleotide away. The V and J genes are TRBV20-1 and TRBJ1-1, with D hard to call. CDR3 length: 14 residues. Per germline, CDR1 DFQATT and CDR2 SNEGSKA (reference sequence). The CDR3 DNA reads TGCAGTGCTAGGAGGATGATTATGAACACTGGAGCTTTCTTT. As protein: CSARRMIMNTGAFF.

This clonotype was seen a few times. The rearrangement links TRBV7-8 to TRBJ2-5; 7 positions match TRBD2. CDR1 and CDR2 from the germline V gene are SGHVS and FQNEAQ. The CDR3 has 19 residues. Unmatched junction bases numbered 19, after V lost 1 base and J lost 5 bases. The DNA of the CDR3 is TGTGCCAGCAGCTTAGGTCGAGCGGGGAGGTCGGTGGTCGGGGAGACCCAGTACTTC. Amino acid sequence: CASSLGRAGRSVVGETQYF.

This clonotype was counted at least ten times. The chain couples TRBV13 to TRBJ2-5; D might be TRBD1 (6 bases). The CDR3 contains 13 residues. Trimming cost V 2 bases and J 5 bases, with 9 bases left between them. The germline V gene encodes CDR1 PRHDT and CDR2 FYEKMQ (reference sequence). CDR3 in DNA: TGTGCCAGCAGCTTATACAGGGAGGAGACCCAGTACTTC. Translated, it gives CASSLYREETQYF.

Concerning this clonotype itself: A much larger clone lies one base from this, so it may be a read error. The rearrangement links TRBV6-5 to TRBJ2-5, with D maybe TRBD1 (6 bases). Germline V gives CDR1 MNHEY, CDR2 SVGAGI. The length of the CDR3 is 14 residues. The chain's CDR3 is CTSSPDSPKETQYF. The DNA for the CDR3 is TGTACCAGCAGTCCGGACAGCCCAAAAGAGACCCAGTACTTC.

This clonotype was recorded many times. One end of the junction fails to match germline, which may point to a read error. The chain carries TRBV6-1 and TRBJ1-6; the D gene is possibly TRBD1 (5 bases). The germline V gene encodes CDR1 MNHNS and CDR2 SASEGT. The CDR3 has 13 residues. CDR3 sequence reads: CASGDSFNSPLHF. DNA of the CDR3: TGTGCCAGCGGGGACTCCTTTAATTCACCCCTCCACTTT.

This clonotype was recorded many times. The rearrangement uses TRBV7-9 and TRBJ2-7; 8 bases fit TRBD2. Germline V lookup: CDR1 SEHNR, CDR2 FQNEAQ (reference sequence). This CDR3 contains 18 residues. J gave up 3 bases and V 5 bases, and 18 bases lay outside the gene matches. The CDR3 DNA follows: TGTGCCAGCAGCGGTAGACGTGAAATATTCGCGGGAGGCTACGAGCAGTACTTC. It translates to CASSGRREIFAGGYEQYF.

This clonotype was counted between two and nine times. This chain joins TRBV25-1 and TRBJ2-2, with TRBD1 identical over 9 bases. V was pared by 5 bases and J by 4 bases, with 11 bases of the junction left unmatched. This CDR3 is built from 17 residues. Germline values: CDR1 MGHDK, CDR2 SYGVNS. Here the CDR3 reads CASSKNTGGKGTGELFF. The CDR3 region has the DNA TGTGCCAGCAGTAAAAATACAGGGGGCAAGGGCACCGGGGAGCTGTTTTTT.

This clonotype was counted many times. V is TRBV4-1 and J is TRBJ2-7; D not resolved. V lost 1 base to trimming and J lost 3 bases, with 7 bases between them. Germline CDR1 MGHRA, CDR2 YSYEKL. This CDR3 comprises 13 residues. CDR3 sequence reads: CASSQGPDYEQYF. DNA for the CDR3: TGCGCCAGCAGCCAAGGGCCCGACTACGAGCAGTACTTC.

The rearrangement links TRBV11-2 to TRBJ2-3; weak D call: TRBD2 (6 bases). The CDR3 runs 16 residues. V lost 5 bases and J lost 4, with 19 bases in between. Germline V gene data show CDR1 as SGHAT and CDR2 as FQNNGV. For the CDR3, the DNA is TGTGCCAGCAGCCCCGGGCGGGGAGGTCGGGCAGATACGCAGTATTTT. Translation: CASSPGRGGRADTQYF.

This clonotype was detected ten times or more. The chain is built from TRBV29-1 and TRBJ2-5, with 8 positions matching TRBD2. The CDR3 spans 16 residues. V lost 7 bases and J lost 2; bases outside the gene matches: 15. In germline, CDR1 is SQVTM, CDR2 ANQGSEA. The CDR3 reads CSAESQVGGRQETQYF. Here the CDR3 DNA reads TGCAGCGCCGAAAGTCAGGTGGGCGGGAGGCAAGAGACCCAGTACTTC.

This clonotype was seen repeatedly, ten times or more. The chain carries TRBV29-1 and TRBJ2-5; no clear D. In germline, CDR1 is SQVTM, CDR2 ANQGSEA. V lost 5 bases and J lost 2, with 9 bases in between. The CDR3 spans 12 residues. In DNA form, the CDR3 reads TGCAGCGTTCGGGCGTCACAAGAGACCCAGTACTTC. The encoded protein is CSVRASQETQYF.

This clonotype was picked up many times. The chain combines TRBV12-3 or TRBV12-4 with TRBJ1-5; D unclear. Trimming stripped 8 bases from V and 0 bases from J, with 14 bases between. The CDR3 spans 15 residues. Here the CDR3 reads CASDDRGDSNQPQHF. The CDR3 DNA reads TGTGCCAGCGACGATCGGGGTGATAGCAATCAGCCCCAGCATTTT.

V usage is TRBV20-1 and J usage is TRBJ1-4; possibly TRBD1 for D (6 bases). Germline values: CDR1 DFQATT, CDR2 SNEGSKA (reference sequence). V was pared by 1 base and J by 8 bases, with 14 bases between. The CDR3 length is 14 residues. The CDR3 bases are TGCAGTGCTAGAGGGACAGCGGGATTAGAAAAACTGTTTTTT. It translates to CSARGTAGLEKLFF.